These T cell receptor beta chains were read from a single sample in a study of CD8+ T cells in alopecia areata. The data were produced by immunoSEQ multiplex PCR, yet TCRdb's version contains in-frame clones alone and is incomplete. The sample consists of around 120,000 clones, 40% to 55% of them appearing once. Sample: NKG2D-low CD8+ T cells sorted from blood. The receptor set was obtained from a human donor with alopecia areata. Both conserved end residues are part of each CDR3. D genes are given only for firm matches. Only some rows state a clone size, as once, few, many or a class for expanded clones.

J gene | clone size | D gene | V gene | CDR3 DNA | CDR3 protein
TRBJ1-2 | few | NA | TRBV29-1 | TGCAGCGACAGACCCCCAGCTAACTATGGCTACACCTTC | CSDRPPANYGYTF
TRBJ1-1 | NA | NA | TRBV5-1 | TGCGCCAGCAGCTCCGAGGTAGCTGAAGCTTTCTTT | CASSSEVAEAFF
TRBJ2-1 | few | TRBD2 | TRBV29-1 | TGCAGCGGTGGAACTAGCGGGACCAATGAGCAGTTCTTC | CSGGTSGTNEQFF
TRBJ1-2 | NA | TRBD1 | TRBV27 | TGTGCCAGCAGTCAGGGGGGACGGGGCTACACCTTC | CASSQGGRGYTF
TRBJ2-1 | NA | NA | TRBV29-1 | TGCAGCTGGGAGTCCTACAATGAGCAGTTCTTC | CSWESYNEQFF
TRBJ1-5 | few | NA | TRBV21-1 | TGTGCCAGCAGCGACCCCGATCAGCCCCAGCATTTT | CASSDPDQPQHF
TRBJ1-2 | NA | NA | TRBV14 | TGTGCCAGCAGCCGGGCAGGAGCTGTGTATGGCTACACCTTC | CASSRAGAVYGYTF
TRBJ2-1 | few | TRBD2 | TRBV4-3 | TGCGCCAGCAGCCAAGATTGGCTAGCGGGAAATGAGCAGTTCTTC | CASSQDWLAGNEQFF
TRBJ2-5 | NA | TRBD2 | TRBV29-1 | TGCAGCGTGTCCGGGACTAGCGGGAGGGCCGGGTTCGAGACCCAGTACTTC | CSVSGTSGRAGFETQYF
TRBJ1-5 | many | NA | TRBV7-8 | TGTGCCAGCAGCCACCAGGACGGAACGAATCAGCCCCAGCATTTT | CASSHQDGTNQPQHF
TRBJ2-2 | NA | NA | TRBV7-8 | TGTGCCAGCAGCCCGGTGCTCCCGAACACCGGGGAGCTGTTTTTT | CASSPVLPNTGELFF
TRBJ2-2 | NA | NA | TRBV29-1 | TGCAGCGTTACCGGGACCGATTACACCGGGGAGCTGTTTTTT | CSVTGTDYTGELFF
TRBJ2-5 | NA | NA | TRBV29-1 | TGCAGCGTTGTCGAGGGTGTGGGAGAGACCCAGTACTTC | CSVVEGVGETQYF
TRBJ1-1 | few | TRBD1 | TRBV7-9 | TGTGCCAGCAGCTATCTCCGGGACAGGGAGCCTGAAGCTTTCTTT | CASSYLRDREPEAFF
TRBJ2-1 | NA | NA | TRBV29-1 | TGCAGCGTTGAAGATATCGAACGGGAGCAGTTCTTC | CSVEDIEREQFF
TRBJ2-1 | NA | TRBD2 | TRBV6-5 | TGTGCCAGCAGTTATGGCGGGGGCTCCTACAATGAGCAGTTCTTC | CASSYGGGSYNEQFF
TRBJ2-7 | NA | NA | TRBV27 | TGTGCCAGCAGTTCACTGGGCAGGGGCTACGAGCAGTACTTC | CASSSLGRGYEQYF
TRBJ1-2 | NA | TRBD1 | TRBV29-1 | TGCAGCGTTACCGACAGGGACTATGGCTACACCTTC | CSVTDRDYGYTF
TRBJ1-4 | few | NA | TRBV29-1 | TGCAGCGTTGATACCGAGTTTGAAAAACTGTTTTTT | CSVDTEFEKLFF
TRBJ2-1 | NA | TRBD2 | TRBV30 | TGTGCCTGGAGTGCGCCGGGACGGGGGGGAAATGAGCAGTTCTTC | CAWSAPGRGGNEQFF
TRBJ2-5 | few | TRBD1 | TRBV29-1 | TGCAGCGCCGTCGGACAGGGGGACCAGTACTTC | CSAVGQGDQYF
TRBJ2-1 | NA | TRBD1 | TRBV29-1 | TGCAGCGTTGACACAGGGGCCAATGAGCAGTTCTTC | CSVDTGANEQFF
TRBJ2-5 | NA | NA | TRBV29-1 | TGCAGCGGGATAATACAGGGTATGGAGACCCAGTACTTC | CSGIIQGMETQYF
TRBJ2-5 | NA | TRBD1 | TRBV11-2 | TGTGCCAGCAGCTTCGGACAGGGCCAAGAGACCCAGTACTTC | CASSFGQGQETQYF
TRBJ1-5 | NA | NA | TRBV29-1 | TGCAGCGTTGAAGGAGGTGGGGGCAATCAGCCCCAGCATTTT | CSVEGGGGNQPQHF
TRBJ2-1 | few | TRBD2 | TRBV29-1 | TGCAGCGCCATGCCGACTAGCGGGAGACCCTACAATGAGCAGTTCTTC | CSAMPTSGRPYNEQFF
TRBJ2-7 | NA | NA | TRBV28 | TGTGCCAGCAGTCCAGGTTTCGCCTACGAGCAGTACTTC | CASSPGFAYEQYF
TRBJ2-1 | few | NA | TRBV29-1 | TGCAGCGTTGCAGGGAGCTCCTACAATGAGCAGTTCTTC | CSVAGSSYNEQFF
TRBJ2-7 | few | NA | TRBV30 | TGTGCCTGGAGTACAGGGCGCTACGAGCAGTACTTC | CAWSTGRYEQYF
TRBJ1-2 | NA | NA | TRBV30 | TGTGCCTGGCGAAGGGCCGGTTACTATGGCTACACCTTC | CAWRRAGYYGYTF
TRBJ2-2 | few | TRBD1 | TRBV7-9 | TGTGCCAGCACCGGGACAGGGGGATTGGCGACCGGGGAGCTGTTTTTT | CASTGTGGLATGELFF
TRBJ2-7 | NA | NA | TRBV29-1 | TGCAGCGTTGAAGTAAGACCGTACGAGCAGTACTTC | CSVEVRPYEQYF
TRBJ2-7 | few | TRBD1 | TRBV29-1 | TGCAGCTACTGGGACAGCCTCTACGAGCAGTACTTC | CSYWDSLYEQYF
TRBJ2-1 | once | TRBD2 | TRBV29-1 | TGCAGCGTTATGGGACTAGCGGGAGGGGACTACAATGAGCAGTTCTTC | CSVMGLAGGDYNEQFF
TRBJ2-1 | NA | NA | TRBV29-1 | TGCAGCGTTGAAGATCGAGGGAGCTCCTACAATGAGCAGTTCTTC | CSVEDRGSSYNEQFF
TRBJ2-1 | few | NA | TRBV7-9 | TGTGCCAGCAGCCCCCCATTGGGGGAAGTAAAGTACAATGAGCAGTTCTTC | CASSPPLGEVKYNEQFF
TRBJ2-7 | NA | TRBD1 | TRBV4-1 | TGCGCCAGCAGCCACCTGGTCGCGACAGGGAACGAGCAGTACTTC | CASSHLVATGNEQYF
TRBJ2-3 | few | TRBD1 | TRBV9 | TGTGCCAGCAGCGTAGCGGGGACAGCCACAGATACGCAGTATTTT | CASSVAGTATDTQYF
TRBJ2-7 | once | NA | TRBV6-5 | TGTGCCAGCAGTTACTCCACTCTGATCTACGAGCAGTACTTC | CASSYSTLIYEQYF
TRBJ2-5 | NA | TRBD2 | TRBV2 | TGTGCCAGCAGTGAAGCTCGGGAGGTGGAGACCCAGTACTTC | CASSEAREVETQYF
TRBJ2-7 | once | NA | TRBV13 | TGTGCCAGCAGCTTGCCGTTCAGCTCCTACGAGCAGTACTTC | CASSLPFSSYEQYF
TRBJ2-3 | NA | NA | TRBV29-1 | TGCAGCGTTGATAGCGGAGACACAGATACGCAGTATTTT | CSVDSGDTDTQYF